This TCR beta chain was documented in a study of blood T cell repertoires in COVID-19. Study context: Whether acute or convalescent, the COVID-19 samples came from the United States, Italy and Spain. From T cells, B-cell-depleted T cells, or PBMCs came the material, which was cDNA or gDNA.

Under the authors' procedure: Researchers report that nucleated cell counts were estimated from reference gene primer amplification. Method: immunoSEQ multiplex PCR; TCRdb's copy keeps in-frame clones and lacks some. The DNA was the basis for D and trimming; V, J and clone size are from that table. The table has under 100,000 clones, around 81% seen once. The CDR3 is 13 residues long. Trimming left V 0 bases short and J 3 bases short, with 5 bases between. Per germline, CDR1 MNHEY and CDR2 SVGAGI. The chain joins TRBV6-5 to TRBJ1-1, with D uncertain. Sequencing input: peripheral blood. This clonotype was obtained from a woman aged 70-85 years with acute or convalescent COVID-19. Here the CDR3 reads CASSYSVYTEAFF. Here the CDR3 DNA reads TGTGCCAGCAGTTACTCCGTTTACACTGAAGCTTTCTTT.